This entry describes one T cell receptor (beta chain). Its antigen is unidentified. Time point noted: week 3, after first cycle of checkpoint inhibitor. One draw preceded checkpoint blockade; another followed its first cycle at week 3. Each bulk PBMC sample had about 350 ng DNA loaded. Repertoires were generated with immunoSEQ multiplex PCR, while TCRdb's copy carries only in-frame clones and drops some. This table holds more than 4,500 clones, around 77% found once. Trimming pared 5 bases from V and 8 bases from J, leaving 18 bases between. This CDR3 is 14 amino acids long. Germline V lookup: CDR1 SGHAT, CDR2 FQNNGV. This sample stems from a study of blood T cell dynamics during melanoma immunotherapy. Study-wide points: The study could not tell melanoma-specific clones from general immune activation. At W3, later disease-control patients showed bifurcated PBMC repertoire changes, unlike progressors.

The TCR comes from a human donor with melanoma. The V and J genes are TRBV11-2 and TRBJ1-2; a possible D gene is TRBD1 (6 bases). Sequenced here: blood, sampled from a patient treated with checkpoint blockade. The CDR3 nucleotides are TGTGCCAGCAGCAGCCTTAAGGGGGTTTGGGGCTACACCTTC. Translated, it gives CASSSLKGVWGYTF.